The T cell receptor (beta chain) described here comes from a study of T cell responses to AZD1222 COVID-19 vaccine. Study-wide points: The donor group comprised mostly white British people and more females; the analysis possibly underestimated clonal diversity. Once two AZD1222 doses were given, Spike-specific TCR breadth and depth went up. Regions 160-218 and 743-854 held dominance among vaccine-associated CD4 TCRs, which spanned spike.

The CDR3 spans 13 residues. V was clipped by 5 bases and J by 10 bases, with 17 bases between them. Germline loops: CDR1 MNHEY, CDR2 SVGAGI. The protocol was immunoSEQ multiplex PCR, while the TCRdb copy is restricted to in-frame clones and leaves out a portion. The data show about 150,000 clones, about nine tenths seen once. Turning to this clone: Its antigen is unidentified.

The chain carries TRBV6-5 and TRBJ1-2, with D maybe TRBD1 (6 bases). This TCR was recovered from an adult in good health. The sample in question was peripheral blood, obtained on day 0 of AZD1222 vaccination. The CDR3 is CASSPTGHRDYTF. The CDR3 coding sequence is TGTGCCAGCAGTCCCACAGGGCATCGCGACTACACCTTC.